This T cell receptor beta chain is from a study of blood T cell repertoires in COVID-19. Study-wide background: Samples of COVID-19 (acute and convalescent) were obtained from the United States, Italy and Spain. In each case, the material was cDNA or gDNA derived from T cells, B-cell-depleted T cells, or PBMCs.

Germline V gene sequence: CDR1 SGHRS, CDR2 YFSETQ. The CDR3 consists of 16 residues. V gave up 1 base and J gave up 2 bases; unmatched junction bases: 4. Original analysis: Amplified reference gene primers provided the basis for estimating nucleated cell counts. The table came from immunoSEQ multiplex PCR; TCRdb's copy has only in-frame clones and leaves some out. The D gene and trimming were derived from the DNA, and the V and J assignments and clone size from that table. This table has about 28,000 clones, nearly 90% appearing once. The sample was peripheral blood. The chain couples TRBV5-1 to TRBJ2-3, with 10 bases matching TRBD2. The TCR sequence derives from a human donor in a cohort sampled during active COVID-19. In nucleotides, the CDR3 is TGCGCCAGCAGCTTGTTCCTAGCGGGAGACACAGATACGCAGTATTTT. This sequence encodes CASSLFLAGDTDTQYF. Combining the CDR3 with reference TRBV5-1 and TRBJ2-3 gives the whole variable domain KAGVTQTPRYLIKTRGQQVTLSCSPISGHRSVSWYQQTPGQGLQFLFEYFSETQRNKGNFPGRFSGRQFSNSRSEMNVSTLELGDSALYLCASSLFLAGDTDTQYFGPGTRLTVL.